There are many counts of the clone carrying this T cell receptor beta chain. The entry originates in a study of identical twins. TCRdb reprocessed the 5' RACE reads via MiXCR and lists one record per CDR3 protein. The repertoire holds 200,000 to 250,000 distinct CDR3 sequences, 5.5% to 7.5% seen once, with 13% to 15% in the top ten. CDR1 PRHDT and CDR2 FYEKMQ come from the germline V gene (reference sequence). Deletions cut 3 bases from V and 1 base from J, with 12 bases between. This CDR3 has 15 amino acids. The data also belong to a second study, concerning T cells expressing NK-cell markers. From that study: The share of CD8+ T cells held by dominant NKG2C+ clonotypes was about 1.0-8% in 5 or 6 donors.

This rearrangement joins TRBV13 to TRBJ1-2; weak D call: TRBD1 (5 bases). Sequences were obtained from CD8+ T cells sorted from blood. The sequence came from a woman younger than 30 in good health. CDR3 coding DNA: TGTGCCAGCAGCTTGGGCAGGGATGTTAACTATGGCTACACCTTC. It encodes CASSLGRDVNYGYTF.